Listed here are 28 T cell receptor beta chains from one sample, sequenced in a study of early T cells in non-severe SARS-CoV-2 infection (dated by TCRdb to about 2021). Library preparation used 5' RACE. Instrument used: NextSeq 500. The raw public reads went through TCRdb reprocessing: fastp at Q25, MiXCR clone calling, in-frame beta chains kept. Identical CDR3 proteins give one entry, which carries the most common genes and DNA. The sample table records roughly 42,000 distinct CDR3 sequences; less than 15% of these occur just once. The top ten clonotypes cover more than 15% of the sample. The sequencing input was whole blood. These receptors were collected from an adult who was a healthcare worker with PCR-confirmed SARS-CoV-2 infection or an uninfected control (not recorded which).

This clonotype was detected ten times or more. The V and J genes are TRBV7-2 and TRBJ2-5; D is uncertain. V was shortened by 0 bases and J by 1 base, with 6 bases between the two germline ends. Germline values: CDR1 SGHTA, CDR2 FQGNSA. The CDR3 has 14 residues. CDR3 protein: CASSLALSQETQYF. In DNA form, the CDR3 reads TGTGCCAGCAGCTTAGCGCTATCCCAAGAGACCCAGTACTTC.

This sequence joins TRBV18 and TRBJ1-1; D not certain. The germline CDR1 and CDR2 sequences are KGHSH and LQKENI. V was trimmed by 3 bases and J by 5 bases, leaving 13 bases between them. The CDR3 length is 14 residues. The CDR3: CASSPLSQFTEAFF. In DNA form, the CDR3 reads TGTGCCAGCTCACCCCTTAGTCAGTTTACTGAAGCTTTCTTT. Full variable domain (rest looked up from reference TRBV18 and TRBJ1-1): NAGVMQNPRHLVRRRGQEARLRCSPMKGHSHVYWYRQLPEEGLKFMVYLQKENIIDESGMPKERFSAEFPKEGPSILRIQQVVRGDSAAYFCASSPLSQFTEAFFGQGTRLTVV.

The rearrangement uses TRBV12-3 or TRBV12-4 and TRBJ2-5; the D call may be TRBD1 or TRBD2 (5 bases each). The CDR3 has 16 amino acids. V gave up 5 bases and J gave up 5 bases, with 21 bases separating them. CDR3 in DNA: TGTGCCAGCAGTATTTCCGGGGCCATGGCGGGCGAGACCCAGTACTTC. This sequence encodes CASSISGAMAGETQYF.

The chain couples TRBV3-1 to TRBJ1-1; D is unclear. Looked up from germline, CDR1 is LGHDT and CDR2 is YNNKEL (reference sequence). V was trimmed by 1 base and J by 0 bases, leaving 3 bases between them. The CDR3 is 13 amino acids. CDR3 bases: TGTGCCAGCAGCCAAGCAGTGAACACTGAAGCTTTCTTT. It is translated as CASSQAVNTEAFF.

This clonotype was observed a handful of times. V gene TRBV6-1 combines with J gene TRBJ1-2, with D perhaps TRBD1 (6 bases). CDR1 MNHNS and CDR2 SASEGT come from the germline V gene. There are 15 residues in the CDR3. V was clipped by 0 bases and J by 7 bases, with 15 bases between them. The DNA of the CDR3 is TGTGCCAGCAGTGAAGCGGTTTCGAGACAGGCTGGCTACACCTTC. Residues: CASSEAVSRQAGYTF.

This clonotype was counted only a few times. CDR3 sequence: CSASSYRGNEQFF. CDR3 DNA sequence: TGCAGTGCTAGCTCCTACAGGGGCAATGAGCAGTTCTTC. V usage is TRBV20-1 and J usage is TRBJ2-1; 7 nucleotides align to TRBD1. CDR3 size: 13 residues. Losses at the gene ends were 3 bases for V and 6 bases for J; bases not matched to a gene: 5. Germline V gene data show CDR1 as DFQATT and CDR2 as SNEGSKA (reference sequence).

This clonotype was observed a single time. J is TRBJ2-7 and V is TRBV5-1; D is ambiguous. The CDR3 consists of 13 residues. Germline CDR1 and CDR2: SGHRS and YFSETQ. Trimming took 0 bases from V and 0 from J, leaving 4 bases between them. The CDR3 sequence: CASSLDGSYEQYF. CDR3 DNA: TGCGCCAGCAGCTTGGATGGCTCCTACGAGCAGTACTTC.

This clonotype turned up a few times. The V gene is TRBV12-3 or TRBV12-4, the J gene TRBJ1-6, with unresolved D. Deletions cut 1 base from V and 4 bases from J, with 11 bases between. The CDR3 is 16 residues long. This CDR3 reads CASSLGRPPYNSPLHF. CDR3 sequence (DNA): TGTGCCAGCAGTTTAGGACGGCCGCCTTATAATTCACCCCTCCACTTT.

V gene TRBV29-1 combines with J gene TRBJ2-3, with 11 bases identical to TRBD2. With 3 bases clipped from V and 6 bases from J, the junction kept 11 bases outside the gene matches. There are 16 residues in the CDR3. Per the germline V gene, CDR1 is SQVTM and CDR2 is ANQGSEA. The DNA of the CDR3 is TGCAGCGTTGATGGGACTAGCGGAAGAGTTAGGGATACGCAGTATTTT. Its translation: CSVDGTSGRVRDTQYF.

This clonotype has only a few counts. J is TRBJ2-7 and V is TRBV7-2; a weak D match, TRBD2 (6 bases). The CDR3 has 14 amino acids. Germline V gene lookup returns CDR1 SGHTA and CDR2 FQGNSA. Trimming shortened V by 6 bases and J by 0 bases, and 12 bases separated the two germline ends. The CDR3 DNA is TGTGCCAGCAGGTATCTAGCGAGCTCCTACGAGCAGTACTTC. Translating it yields CASRYLASSYEQYF.

In this sample, this clonotype turned up many times. The chain joins TRBV12-5 to TRBJ1-1; TRBD1 agrees at 7 bases. This CDR3 has 15 amino acids. V lost 7 bases to trimming and J lost 3 bases; unmatched junction nucleotides: 11. The V gene's germline CDR1 is LGHNT and CDR2 FRNRAP. The CDR3 DNA is TGTGCTAGTGTTGTGAACGGACAGGAGGACACTGAAGCTTTCTTT. Its protein is CASVVNGQEDTEAFF.

This clonotype came up many times. The chain carries TRBV20-1 and TRBJ2-3; 10 bases are shared with TRBD1. Trimming removed 5 bases from V and 5 bases from J; junction bases left unmatched: 10. Germline assignment: CDR1 DFQATT and CDR2 SNEGSKA (reference sequence). The CDR3 runs to 15 residues. Written as DNA, the CDR3 is TGCAGTGCTCCAAAGGGGACAGGGGAAAGAGATACGCAGTATTTT. It specifies CSAPKGTGERDTQYF.

This clonotype was counted ten times or more. The genes are TRBV7-3 and TRBJ2-7; TRBD1 agrees at 10 bases. V shed 8 bases, J shed 4 bases, and the junction held 2 bases outside the gene matches. The germline CDR1 and CDR2 sequences are SGHTA and FQGTGA. The CDR3 runs to 12 residues. CDR3: CASWDRGYEQYF. CDR3 in DNA: TGTGCCAGCTGGGACAGGGGTTACGAGCAGTACTTC. Full variable domain (missing parts from reference TRBV7-3 and TRBJ2-7): GAGVSQTPSNKVTEKGKYVELRCDPISGHTALYWYRQSLGQGPEFLIYFQGTGAADDSGLPNDRFFAVRPEGSVSTLKIQRTERGDSAVYLCASWDRGYEQYFGPGTRLTVT.

The J gene is TRBJ1-5, the V gene TRBV5-1; D might be TRBD1 (5 bases). The CDR3 runs to 15 residues. The V end lost 4 bases, the J end lost 3 bases, and 14 bases lay between the germline ends. The germline V gene has CDR1 SGHRS and CDR2 YFSETQ. Here the CDR3 reads CASSLWGSFNQPQHF. The CDR3 coding sequence is TGCGCCAGCAGCCTTTGGGGCTCCTTCAATCAGCCCCAGCATTTT.

As for this clonotype: Germline is not matched at one junction end, which may reflect a read error. The rearrangement links TRBV4-2 to TRBJ2-7; 9 bases match TRBD1. The CDR3 contains 14 residues. CDR1 and CDR2 (germline): LGHNA, YNFKEQ. CDR3 nucleotide sequence: TGTGCCGGCAGCCAATGGACAGGGGTGGACGAGCAGTACTTC. Protein sequence: CAGSQWTGVDEQYF.

This clonotype was seen a handful of times. The chain joins TRBV3-1 to TRBJ1-1; 8 nucleotides align to TRBD1. The germline V gene encodes CDR1 LGHDT and CDR2 YNNKEL (reference sequence). CDR3 length equals 12 residues. Trimming removed 5 bases from V and 8 bases from J; junction bases left unmatched: 4. CDR3 residues: CASSSQGVEAFF. The CDR3 DNA sequence: TGTGCCAGCAGCTCACAGGGGGTGGAAGCTTTCTTT.

This rearrangement joins TRBV3-1 to TRBJ2-3; possible D gene TRBD2, 6 bases. The CDR3 has 16 amino acids. Between the trimmed V and J ends, which lost 2 bases and 7 bases, there was a span of 19 bases. Germline V lookup: CDR1 LGHDT, CDR2 YNNKEL (reference sequence). The CDR3 loop reads CASSQSLRLVIYTQYF. The CDR3 nucleotides are TGTGCCAGCAGCCAAAGCCTTCGACTAGTCATTTATACGCAGTATTTT.

The chain recombines TRBV20-1 with TRBJ2-3, with D possibly being TRBD1 (5 bases). V lost 7 bases and J 3 bases, leaving 17 bases between the germline ends. Germline V lookup: CDR1 DFQATT, CDR2 SNEGSKA (reference sequence). CDR3 length equals 14 residues. This CDR3 reads CSVNARGSTDTQYF. As DNA, the CDR3 is TGCAGTGTCAACGCTAGGGGAAGTACAGATACGCAGTATTTT.

This clonotype was seen ten or more times. This chain connects TRBV4-3 to TRBJ1-2; D ambiguous. The germline V gene has CDR1 LGHNA and CDR2 YSLEER. V lost 0 bases and J 2 bases, leaving 22 bases between the germline ends. The CDR3 spans 19 residues. The CDR3 DNA follows: TGCGCCAGCAGCCAAGACTTTCCTCACAACCGGGATTCCAACTATGGCTACACCTTC. Its protein is CASSQDFPHNRDSNYGYTF.

This clonotype was picked up a small number of times. V and J are TRBV14 and TRBJ2-2; D ambiguous. Looked up from germline, CDR1 is SGHDN and CDR2 is FVKESK. This CDR3 is built from 13 residues. V was shortened by 0 bases and J by 6 bases, with 5 bases between the two germline ends. The DNA of the CDR3 is TGTGCCAGCAGCCAAGATGGGGCCGGGGAGCTGTTTTTT. It encodes CASSQDGAGELFF.

As to this clonotype: A single base separates this from a much larger clone, so it may be a read error. The rearrangement links TRBV12-3 or TRBV12-4 to TRBJ1-1; D possibly corresponds to TRBD1 (6 bases). The CDR3 length is 15 residues. CDR3 protein: CASSFLVGGYTEALF. CDR3 nucleotides: TGTGCCAGCAGTTTCCTAGTAGGGGGTTACACTGAAGCTTTGTTT.

This clonotype was observed at least ten times. The chain uses TRBV9 and TRBJ2-7, with 7 bases aligning to TRBD2. CDR3 length: 15 residues. Germline CDR1 SGDLS, CDR2 YYNGEE. V was clipped by 3 bases and J by 2 bases; unmatched bases: 8. Here the CDR3 DNA reads TGTGCCAGCAGCGGTGGAACCGGGACTACCTACGAGCAGTACTTC. Encoded protein: CASSGGTGTTYEQYF.

This clonotype was detected ten times or more. A junction end diverges from the germline sequence, so it may reflect a read error. The J gene is TRBJ2-7, the V gene TRBV6-2 or TRBV6-3; maybe TRBD1 (6 bases). The germline V gene has CDR1 MNHEY and CDR2 SVGEGT. The CDR3 runs 12 residues. Here the CDR3 reads CASRPQGTRLHF. The CDR3 DNA sequence: TGTGCCAGCAGGCCCCAGGGGACCAGACTTCACTTC.

The table lists this clonotype with many counts. This chain links TRBV29-1 with TRBJ2-5; perhaps TRBD2 as D (6 bases). Germline V gene lookup returns CDR1 SQVTM and CDR2 ANQGSEA. The length of the CDR3 is 14 residues. V was clipped by 4 bases and J by 2 bases, with 14 bases between them. CDR3 loop: CSVAWSSAQETQYF. For the CDR3, the DNA is TGCAGCGTTGCATGGTCTAGCGCGCAAGAGACCCAGTACTTC.

This chain connects TRBV6-5 to TRBJ2-7, with D perhaps given as TRBD1 or TRBD2 (7 bases each). The V gene lost 7 bases and the J gene lost 5 bases, with 21 bases spanning the gap. Germline V CDR1 and CDR2: MNHEY, SVGAGI. CDR3 length equals 15 residues. The CDR3 loop reads CASTRGGQGPNEQYF. CDR3 nucleotide sequence: TGTGCCAGCACCAGGGGGGGGCAGGGCCCCAACGAGCAGTACTTC.

J is TRBJ2-3 and V is TRBV6-5; 8 bases are a match to TRBD2. CDR1 and CDR2 from the germline V gene are MNHEY and SVGAGI. The CDR3 runs 15 residues. V lost 8 bases and J lost 4; bases outside the gene matches: 11. CDR3 loop: CASSTYGGDSDTQYF. The CDR3 DNA reads as TGTGCCAGCTCCACTTACGGGGGGGACTCAGATACGCAGTATTTT.

The chain combines TRBV12-3 or TRBV12-4 with TRBJ2-4; tentative D call: TRBD1 (7 bases). CDR3 length equals 17 residues. The germline V and J ends were trimmed by 0 bases and 10 bases, with 22 bases remaining between them. The CDR3 DNA follows: TGTGCCAGCAGTTTAGCGTTCGCCTGGACCAGGGGGGTTATTCAGTACTTC. It codes for CASSLAFAWTRGVIQYF.

This clonotype was detected a few times. The chain has TRBV2 and TRBJ1-1; TRBD1 is a possible D gene (6 bases). Germline CDR1 reads SNHLY; CDR2 reads FYNNEI. Trimming left V 8 bases short and J 3 bases short, with 22 bases between. CDR3 length: 16 residues. Here the CDR3 DNA reads TGTGCCAGCCGCCCAGGGGTGACTTATCAAGACACTGAAGCTTTCTTT. As protein: CASRPGVTYQDTEAFF. The full variable domain, with the rest looked up from reference TRBV2 and TRBJ1-1, is EPEVTQTPSHQVTQMGQEVILRCVPISNHLYFYWYRQILGQKVEFLVSFYNNEISEKSEIFDDQFSVERPDGSNFTLKIRSTKLEDSAMYFCASRPGVTYQDTEAFFGQGTRLTVV.